A single sample gave rise to the 32 T cell receptor beta chains below, sequenced in a study of human T cells and chemical hapten exposure (dated by TCRdb to about 2021). Libraries were constructed by RACE. TCRdb names NextSeq 500 as the instrument used. The public sequencing data were trimmed at Q25 with fastp and processed into clonotypes with MiXCR by TCRdb, which kept only in-frame beta chains. Each record represents a unique CDR3 protein, reported with the most common genes and DNA among its rows. The sample records 70,000 to 90,000 distinct CDR3 sequences, 10% to 14% of which are singletons. The leading ten clones occupy about 3.5% of the sample. The sample's time point label, in plain terms: patch test 3, about 24 weeks after DPC sensitization. The treatment or condition label corresponds to: therapeutic diphenylcyclopropenone sensitization with weekly scalp DPC. The source material was whole blood, sampled in connection with sensitization to the hapten diphenylcyclopropenone (DPC). The receptors stem from a woman in her fifties or sixties with alopecia areata. Some clones in this sample may be carry-over from other donors' samples.

This clonotype came up a few times. The rearrangement uses TRBV24-1 and TRBJ2-7, with 7 positions matching TRBD1. Germline CDR1 KGHDR, CDR2 SFDVKD. CDR3 size: 18 residues. V was pared by 3 bases and J by 2 bases, with 15 bases of the junction left unmatched. CDR3 bases: TGTGCCACCAGTGATCCCCCGTCCTTCACAGGGGCCCCCTACGAGCAGTACTTC. Translated: CATSDPPSFTGAPYEQYF.

This clonotype was observed many times. V usage is TRBV4-2 and J usage is TRBJ2-2; a possible D gene is TRBD2 (6 bases). Trimming left V 5 bases short and J 7 bases short, with 17 bases between. The CDR3 contains 15 residues. CDR1 is LGHNA and CDR2 is YNFKEQ in the germline V gene. CDR3 DNA sequence: TGTGCCAGCAGCACCACGGGAGCGTTGGGCGGGGAGCTGTTTTTT. This translates into CASSTTGALGGELFF.

Within the sample, this clonotype is medium-sized. The V and J genes are TRBV29-1 and TRBJ1-3; D is unclear. CDR1 is SQVTM, CDR2 ANQGSEA, per germline. Trimming shortened V by 5 bases and J by 4 bases, and 6 bases separated the two germline ends. The CDR3 spans 11 residues. The CDR3 loop is CSVRQGNTIYF. In nucleotides, the CDR3 is TGCAGCGTTCGCCAGGGAAACACCATATATTTT.

For this clonotype: A much larger clone differs from this one at a single base, so this may be a read error. The rearrangement uses TRBV3-1 and TRBJ2-7, with D possibly matching TRBD2 (8 bases). This CDR3 has 17 residues. Per germline, CDR1 LGHDT and CDR2 YNNKEL (reference sequence). CDR3 sequence (DNA): TGTGCCGGCAGCCAAGATCCAGGGGGACTAGGGGTCTACGAGCAGTACTTC. It is translated as CAGSQDPGGLGVYEQYF.

The chain employs TRBV5-1 and TRBJ2-3; TRBD2 agrees at 8 bases. The germline CDR1 and CDR2 sequences are SGHRS and YFSETQ. The length of the CDR3 is 15 residues. The trim removed 4 bases at V and 0 bases at J, leaving 4 bases unmatched. DNA for the CDR3: TGCGCCAGCAGCCAACTAGCGGCGAGCACAGATACGCAGTATTTT. Encoded protein: CASSQLAASTDTQYF. The full variable domain, its missing parts supplied by reference TRBV5-1 and TRBJ2-3, is KAGVTQTPRYLIKTRGQQVTLSCSPISGHRSVSWYQQTPGQGLQFLFEYFSETQRNKGNFPGRFSGRQFSNSRSEMNVSTLELGDSALYLCASSQLAASTDTQYFGPGTRLTVL.

This clonotype occurred a few times. The genes are TRBV6-6 and TRBJ2-5; no definite D call. Germline CDR1 reads MNHNY; CDR2 reads SVGAGI (reference sequence). The CDR3 sequence is 14 residues long. Between the trimmed V and J ends, which lost 0 bases and 1 base, there was a span of 6 bases. CDR3 sequence (DNA): TGTGCCAGCAGTTACTCTGGACCCCAAGAGACCCAGTACTTC. It codes for CASSYSGPQETQYF.

CDR3 DNA: TGTGCCAGCGGGCCCCCCGGGACAGGGGGCGCTGGGGCCAACGTCCTGACTTTC. Protein sequence: CASGPPGTGGAGANVLTF. The genes are TRBV7-9 and TRBJ2-6; 12 bases match TRBD1. Germline CDR1 and CDR2: SEHNR and FQNEAQ (reference sequence). This CDR3 contains 18 residues. Germline trimming cut 8 bases from V and 2 bases from J; bases unmatched to any gene: 10.

This clonotype showed up many times. This chain joins TRBV6-5 and TRBJ2-1, with D possibly TRBD2 on 6 matching bases. The ends were cut back, 4 bases at V and 3 bases at J, with 13 bases in the middle. The CDR3 covers 15 residues. Germline V CDR1 and CDR2: MNHEY, SVGAGI. CDR3 nucleotide sequence: TGTGCCAGCAGTTGGCTGGGTAGCGGCTACAATGAGCAGTTCTTC. This translates into CASSWLGSGYNEQFF.

V usage is TRBV4-3 and J usage is TRBJ2-1; TRBD1 matches 7 bases. The CDR3 is 14 amino acids. V shed 4 bases and J 4 bases; nucleotides not matched to a gene: 4. Germline CDR1 reads LGHNA; CDR2 reads YSLEER. The CDR3 loop is CASSRDRAYNEQFF. The CDR3 DNA is TGCGCCAGCAGCCGTGACAGGGCGTACAATGAGCAGTTCTTC.

The chain couples TRBV27 to TRBJ2-3; TRBD1 might be the D (5 bases). From germline, CDR1 is MNHEY and CDR2 SMNVEV (reference sequence). The V and J ends lost 8 bases and 2 bases respectively, with 8 bases between them. The CDR3 contains 12 residues. The CDR3 reads CASQGDTDTQYF. The CDR3, as DNA: TGTGCCAGCCAAGGGGACACAGATACGCAGTATTTT.

The chain employs TRBV19 and TRBJ2-2; D gene unclear. Germline lookup yields CDR1 LNHDA and CDR2 SQIVND (reference sequence). V was clipped by 1 base and J by 1 base, with 10 bases between them. The CDR3 is 16 residues long. CDR3 loop: CASSIVGQENTGELFF. DNA of the CDR3: TGTGCCAGTAGTATAGTCGGCCAGGAGAACACCGGGGAGCTGTTTTTT.

At least ten counts were recorded for this clonotype. This rearrangement joins TRBV6-2 or TRBV6-3 to TRBJ2-1; TRBD2 matches 8 bases. Germline trimming cut 8 bases from V and 2 bases from J; bases unmatched to any gene: 5. From germline, CDR1 is MNHEY and CDR2 SVGEGT. This CDR3 is built from 14 residues. The CDR3 protein is CASGLASPYNEQFF. DNA of the CDR3: TGTGCCAGCGGACTAGCTAGTCCCTACAATGAGCAGTTCTTC.

The V and J genes are TRBV18 and TRBJ2-3, with 12 bases matching TRBD2. CDR1 is KGHSH, CDR2 LQKENI, per germline. V gave up 6 bases and J gave up 6 bases; unmatched junction bases: 7. The CDR3 is 15 residues long. CDR3 nucleotides: TGTGCCAGCTCTCCGGGACTAGCGGGTTTGGATACGCAGTATTTT. Encoded protein: CASSPGLAGLDTQYF.

This clonotype was picked up many times. V gene TRBV11-2 combines with J gene TRBJ2-1, with D tentatively TRBD2 (6 bases). Trimming shortened V by 3 bases and J by 0 bases, and 12 bases separated the two germline ends. Germline CDR1 is SGHAT and CDR2 is FQNNGV. This CDR3 region has 16 residues. The CDR3 region has the DNA TGTGCCAGCAGCTTCCCTAGCGCAAGCTCCTACAATGAGCAGTTCTTC. Translated, it gives CASSFPSASSYNEQFF.

The rearrangement uses TRBV20-1 and TRBJ2-5; 14 bases are shared with TRBD2. The V gene's germline CDR1 is DFQATT and CDR2 SNEGSKA (reference sequence). CDR3 length: 18 residues. V lost 1 base and J lost 1; bases outside the gene matches: 8. CDR3: CSARVRRLAGGRQETQYF. The CDR3, as DNA: TGCAGTGCTAGAGTTAGGAGACTAGCGGGGGGGCGCCAAGAGACCCAGTACTTC.

This clonotype was detected a few times. J is TRBJ2-1 and V is TRBV18, with 8 bases aligning to TRBD2. CDR1 is KGHSH and CDR2 is LQKENI in the germline V gene. With V trimmed by 3 bases and J by 10 bases, 8 bases remained unmatched. The CDR3 is 14 amino acids. The CDR3 nucleotides read TGTGCCAGCTCACCCACCCCAGCGGGAGACGAGCAGTTCTTC. As protein: CASSPTPAGDEQFF.

Many counts were recorded for this clonotype. The rearrangement joins TRBV20-1 to TRBJ2-5; 10 bases fit TRBD2. The CDR3 length is 15 residues. Germline CDR1 is DFQATT and CDR2 is SNEGSKA (reference sequence). Trimming at V came to 3 bases and at J to 2 bases, leaving 6 bases not matched to a gene. The CDR3 here is CSARASGSRQETQYF. The CDR3 DNA reads TGCAGTGCTAGGGCTAGCGGGAGCAGACAAGAGACCCAGTACTTC.

This clonotype appeared many times. The chain recombines TRBV7-3 with TRBJ2-4; perhaps TRBD1 as D (5 bases). Germline assignment: CDR1 SGHTA and CDR2 FQGTGA. V lost 4 bases to trimming and J lost 6 bases, with 19 bases between them. This CDR3 comprises 16 residues. The CDR3 DNA reads as TGTGCCAGCAGCTCTTCCCCTTTGACAGACGGAAACATTCAGTACTTC. As protein: CASSSSPLTDGNIQYF. The full variable domain, rest sourced from reference TRBV7-3 and TRBJ2-4, is GAGVSQTPSNKVTEKGKYVELRCDPISGHTALYWYRQSLGQGPEFLIYFQGTGAADDSGLPNDRFFAVRPEGSVSTLKIQRTERGDSAVYLCASSSSPLTDGNIQYFGAGTRLSVL.

The rearrangement joins TRBV7-8 to TRBJ2-1, with 8 nucleotides matching TRBD1. CDR3 length: 13 residues. V lost 5 bases, J lost 9 bases, and 6 bases stayed unmatched. From germline, CDR1 is SGHVS and CDR2 FQNEAQ. In DNA, the CDR3 is TGTGCCAGCAGCCACCCAGGGGGCGGTGAGCAGTTCTTC. This sequence encodes CASSHPGGGEQFF.

This clonotype was seen at least ten times. Given the absence of the conserved phenylalanine or tryptophan at the CDR3 end, a read error is likely. The V gene is TRBV10-3, the J gene TRBJ2-7, with 12 bases lining up with TRBD1. CDR1 is ENHRY, CDR2 SYGVKD, per germline. The CDR3 sequence is 15 residues long. J was trimmed by 5 bases and V by 4 bases; bases with no gene match: 6. CDR3 amino acids: CAISAGDRGLDEQYL. The DNA for the CDR3 is TGTGCCATCAGTGCTGGGGACAGGGGGCTCGACGAGCAGTACTTG.

This clonotype was detected only a few times. The chain uses TRBV12-3 or TRBV12-4 and TRBJ2-5; 7 bases line up with TRBD2. The CDR3 has 16 residues. V shed 8 bases and J 5 bases; nucleotides not matched to a gene: 17. CDR3 in DNA: TGTGCCAGCGGCCCGGGGAGGGCCAGCGCCGGGGAGACCCAGTACTTC. It yields the protein CASGPGRASAGETQYF.

The rearrangement joins TRBV29-1 to TRBJ2-3; TRBD2 agrees at 8 bases. This CDR3 is built from 13 residues. J gave up 1 base and V 3 bases, and 0 bases lay outside the gene matches. Looked up from germline, CDR1 is SQVTM and CDR2 is ANQGSEA. The CDR3 here is CSVETSGTDTQYF. As DNA, the CDR3 is TGCAGCGTTGAGACTAGCGGCACAGATACGCAGTATTTT.

The chain uses TRBV6-5 and TRBJ2-7; D is perhaps TRBD1 (6 bases). This CDR3 comprises 14 residues. V gave up 5 bases and J gave up 3 bases, with 14 bases separating them. Per germline, CDR1 MNHEY and CDR2 SVGAGI. CDR3 coding DNA: TGTGCCAGCAGTGCCCCCGGACAGAGCTACGAGCAGTACTTC. It encodes CASSAPGQSYEQYF.

CDR3 nucleotide sequence: TGCAGCGCCGGGAACACTGAAGCTTTCTTT. Protein: CSAGNTEAFF. This chain links TRBV29-1 with TRBJ1-1; D ambiguous. Trimming stripped 7 bases from V and 1 base from J, with 4 bases between. CDR3 size: 10 residues. Germline assignment: CDR1 SQVTM and CDR2 ANQGSEA.

There are many counts of this clonotype. This rearrangement joins TRBV12-3 or TRBV12-4 to TRBJ2-2, with TRBD2 matching over 8 bases. This CDR3 has 16 residues. V lost 4 bases to trimming and J lost 4 bases; unmatched junction nucleotides: 8. The chain's CDR3 is CASSYRLALGTGELFF. In nucleotides, the CDR3 is TGTGCCAGCAGTTACCGACTAGCGCTAGGCACCGGGGAGCTGTTTTTT.

This clonotype was seen more than once but under ten times. The chain combines TRBV4-1 with TRBJ2-3; D is possibly TRBD1 or TRBD2 (6 bases each). CDR1 is MGHRA and CDR2 is YSYEKL in the germline V gene. V was cut by 1 base and J by 1 base, with 15 bases left in between. The CDR3 is 17 residues long. Here the CDR3 reads CASSQVPGRGRTDTQYF. CDR3 DNA sequence: TGCGCCAGCAGCCAAGTCCCCGGCCGGGGGCGCACAGATACGCAGTATTTT.

With respect to this clonotype: A read error may produce the germline difference seen at one junction end. V and J are TRBV29-1 and TRBJ1-1; tentative D call: TRBD1 (5 bases). CDR1 SQVTM and CDR2 ANQGSEA come from the germline V gene. This CDR3 has 10 residues. The CDR3 reads CSVEDTKAFF. DNA of the CDR3: TGCAGCGTTGAGGACACTAAAGCTTTCTTT. Filled out from reference TRBV29-1 and TRBJ1-1, the complete variable domain reads SAVISQKPSRDICQRGTSLTIQCQVDSQVTMMFWYRQQPGQSLTLIATANQGSEATYESGFVIDKFPISRPNLTFSTLTVSNMSPEDSSIYLCSVEDTKAFFGQGTRLTVV.

This clonotype was detected many times. In nucleotides, the CDR3 is TGTGCCACGAATCCCGGCGGCGGGCTAGATACGCAGTATTTT. It yields the protein CATNPGGGLDTQYF. This chain connects TRBV19 to TRBJ2-3, with D maybe TRBD2 (5 bases). Trimming shortened V by 10 bases and J by 5 bases, and 19 bases separated the two germline ends. From germline, CDR1 is LNHDA and CDR2 SQIVND (reference sequence). There are 14 residues in the CDR3. Full variable domain (missing parts from reference TRBV19 and TRBJ2-3): DGGITQSPKYLFRKEGQNVTLSCEQNLNHDAMYWYRQDPGQGLRLIYYSQIVNDFQKGDIAEGYSVSREKKESFPLTVTSAQKNPTAFYLCATNPGGGLDTQYFGPGTRLTVL.

This clonotype was seen repeatedly, ten times or more. The chain couples TRBV19 to TRBJ1-6; 9 nucleotides align to TRBD1. With V trimmed by 5 bases and J by 9 bases, 8 bases remained unmatched. In germline, CDR1 is LNHDA, CDR2 SQIVND (reference sequence). The CDR3 is 15 amino acids. The CDR3 region is CASSAMGQGISPLHF. The CDR3 DNA sequence: TGTGCCAGTAGTGCAATGGGACAGGGAATTTCACCCCTCCACTTT.

The J gene is TRBJ2-7, the V gene TRBV2; D remains ambiguous. The CDR3 consists of 12 residues. V was shortened by 3 bases and J by 6 bases, with 9 bases between the two germline ends. Germline V gene sequence: CDR1 SNHLY, CDR2 FYNNEI. The CDR3 spells CASSEGLPEQYF. CDR3 nucleotides: TGTGCCAGCAGTGAGGGTCTACCCGAGCAGTACTTC.

The chain combines TRBV6-5 with TRBJ1-2; D is possibly TRBD1 (6 bases). Germline V gene lookup returns CDR1 MNHEY and CDR2 SVGAGI. The CDR3 loop spans 15 amino acids. The V end was cut by 6 bases, the J end by 2 bases, with 16 bases between. As DNA, the CDR3 is TGTGCCAGCAGCCTAGGCGGGGGGGCCAACTATGGCTACACCTTC. This encodes CASSLGGGANYGYTF.

The chain recombines TRBV7-3 with TRBJ2-7; TRBD2 might be the D (7 bases). Trimming pared 5 bases from V and 6 bases from J, leaving 17 bases between. The germline CDR1 and CDR2 sequences are SGHTA and FQGTGA. The CDR3 sequence is 14 residues long. CDR3 in amino acids: CASSPAGGPGEQYF. Written as DNA, the CDR3 is TGTGCCAGCAGCCCCGCCGGGGGGCCTGGCGAGCAGTACTTC.